The next 20 T cell receptor beta chains were all read from a single sample in a study of OX40 agonist ivuxolimab in advanced cancers. Measured with immunoSEQ multiplex PCR; TCRdb has only the in-frame clones, and not every one. The sample includes around 57,000 clones, approximately 86% of them seen just once. The source was CD4+ or CD8+ T cells sorted from blood, collected in a trial of the OX40 agonist ivuxolimab. The receptors stem from an adult with an advanced solid tumor such as melanoma, head and neck, liver or kidney cancer.

J is TRBJ1-4 and V is TRBV29-1; D might be TRBD1 (5 bases). CDR1 is SQVTM, CDR2 ANQGSEA, per germline. Trimming took off 4 bases at V and 7 bases at J, with 10 bases between the two ends. This CDR3 has 12 amino acids. The CDR3 sequence is CSVGQGPEKLFF. CDR3 sequence (DNA): TGCAGCGTTGGTCAGGGTCCTGAAAAACTGTTTTTT.

J is TRBJ2-3 and V is TRBV14, with 12 bases lining up with TRBD2. Trimming removed 6 bases from V and 7 bases from J; junction bases left unmatched: 11. Germline V gene data show CDR1 as SGHDN and CDR2 as FVKESK. The CDR3 consists of 16 residues. CDR3 in amino acids: CASSYPGLAGLHTQYF. For the CDR3, the DNA is TGTGCCAGCAGTTATCCCGGACTAGCGGGATTGCATACGCAGTATTTT.

The chain links TRBV11-2 to TRBJ2-7, with D perhaps TRBD1 or TRBD2 (5 bases each). CDR1 is SGHAT and CDR2 is FQNNGV in the germline V gene. The germline V and J ends were trimmed by 0 bases and 0 bases, with 15 bases remaining between them. The CDR3 runs 17 residues. CDR3 residues: CASSLDSGQLFSYEQYF. The CDR3 nucleotides read TGTGCCAGCAGCTTAGATTCGGGGCAGTTATTCTCCTACGAGCAGTACTTC.

The V call is TRBV6-5, the J call TRBJ2-7; D may be TRBD1 or TRBD2 (5 bases each). The CDR3 consists of 14 residues. Trimming left V 6 bases short and J 0 bases short, with 12 bases between. Per the germline V gene, CDR1 is MNHEY and CDR2 is SVGAGI. The CDR3 loop reads CASRISGTSYEQYF. In DNA form, the CDR3 reads TGTGCCAGCAGAATTTCCGGGACCTCCTACGAGCAGTACTTC.

The chain carries TRBV30 and TRBJ1-4; D might be TRBD1 (5 bases). Germline CDR1 GTSNPN, CDR2 SVGIG (reference sequence). The V end was cut by 0 bases, the J end by 8 bases, with 16 bases between. The length of the CDR3 is 15 residues. DNA of the CDR3: TGTGCCTGGAGTGTACGGGGCCAAGTAGGGGAAAAACTGTTTTTT. As protein: CAWSVRGQVGEKLFF.

V is TRBV21-1 and J is TRBJ1-1. TRBV21-1 is marked as a pseudogene. The CDR3 length is 16 residues. The CDR3 loop is CASSKGGTKMNTEAFF. The CDR3 region has the DNA TGTGCCAGCAGCAAGGGAGGGACTAAAATGAACACTGAAGCTTTCTTT.

This clone was counted between two and nine times. The chain uses TRBV5-1 and TRBJ2-5; 15 bases are shared with TRBD2. The CDR3 consists of 18 residues. Germline assignment: CDR1 SGHRS and CDR2 YFSETQ. Unmatched junction bases numbered 10, after V lost 4 bases and J lost 3 bases. The CDR3: CASSSGLAGGPGEETQYF. In DNA form, the CDR3 reads TGCGCCAGCAGCAGTGGACTAGCGGGGGGGCCTGGAGAAGAGACCCAGTACTTC. The full variable domain, with the rest looked up from reference TRBV5-1 and TRBJ2-5, is KAGVTQTPRYLIKTRGQQVTLSCSPISGHRSVSWYQQTPGQGLQFLFEYFSETQRNKGNFPGRFSGRQFSNSRSEMNVSTLELGDSALYLCASSSGLAGGPGEETQYFGPGTRLLVL.

V gene TRBV11-1 combines with J gene TRBJ1-5; no definite D call. The CDR3 totals 13 residues. V lost 0 bases, J lost 9 bases, and 9 bases lay in between. CDR1 SGHAT and CDR2 FQDESV come from the germline V gene (reference sequence). The CDR3 region has the DNA TGTGCCAGCAGCTTAGCGCCTGGTCGGCCCCAGCATTTT. It yields the protein CASSLAPGRPQHF.

The rearrangement joins TRBV7-8 to TRBJ2-5; D not resolved. V lost 3 bases and J lost 5, with 4 bases in between. CDR1 and CDR2 from the germline V gene are SGHVS and FQNEAQ. The CDR3 is 11 amino acids. The CDR3 loop reads CASSFVETQYF. The CDR3, as DNA: TGTGCCAGCAGCTTCGTGGAGACCCAGTACTTC.

This clone was picked up a small number of times. The rearrangement joins TRBV18 to TRBJ1-5; no definite D call. V lost 1 base and J 2 bases, leaving 12 bases between the germline ends. Germline-derived CDR1 and CDR2 are KGHSH and LQKENI. This CDR3 region has 16 residues. The DNA of the CDR3 is TGTGCCAGCTCACCACGGGTTAGCGGTGGCAATCAGCCCCAGCATTTT. It encodes CASSPRVSGGNQPQHF.

The chain has TRBV5-4 and TRBJ1-6; D gene ambiguous. The CDR3 loop spans 18 amino acids. V dropped 0 bases and J dropped 4 bases, with 17 bases sitting between them. The germline CDR1 and CDR2 sequences are SGHNT and YYREEE (reference sequence). The CDR3 region has the DNA TGTGCCAGCAGCTTGGGAGGGCACTCGGGGAATTATAATTCACCCCTCCACTTT. Translated: CASSLGGHSGNYNSPLHF.

The chain employs TRBV29-1 and TRBJ1-2; 10 bases agree with TRBD1. V was pared by 7 bases and J by 6 bases, with 8 bases of the junction left unmatched. The CDR3 spans 13 residues. The V gene's germline CDR1 is SQVTM and CDR2 ANQGSEA. The chain's CDR3 is CSAATGGEDGYTF. CDR3 DNA sequence: TGCAGCGCCGCGACAGGGGGCGAGGATGGCTACACCTTC.

The gene calls are TRBV5-1 and TRBJ2-3, with a tentative D call TRBD2 (5 bases). Trimming took 0 bases from V and 0 from J, leaving 8 bases between them. The germline V gene encodes CDR1 SGHRS and CDR2 YFSETQ. CDR3 size: 15 residues. The CDR3 reads CASSLDLASTDTQYF. CDR3 DNA: TGCGCCAGCAGCTTGGATCTAGCTAGCACAGATACGCAGTATTTT. Full variable domain (outside the CDR3, taken from reference TRBV5-1 and TRBJ2-3): KAGVTQTPRYLIKTRGQQVTLSCSPISGHRSVSWYQQTPGQGLQFLFEYFSETQRNKGNFPGRFSGRQFSNSRSEMNVSTLELGDSALYLCASSLDLASTDTQYFGPGTRLTVL.

The chain has TRBV5-1 and TRBJ2-7; 10 nucleotides match TRBD1. Germline V gene data show CDR1 as SGHRS and CDR2 as YFSETQ. Trimming removed 4 bases from V and 2 bases from J; junction bases left unmatched: 3. There are 14 residues in the CDR3. CDR3: CASSPDRGPYEQYF. CDR3 bases: TGCGCCAGCAGCCCCGACAGGGGGCCCTACGAGCAGTACTTC.

The rearrangement uses TRBV13 and TRBJ2-3; 8 bases map to TRBD2. After removal of 6 bases from V and 4 bases from J, the junction contained 9 bases not matched to a gene. This CDR3 contains 15 residues. Germline V lookup: CDR1 PRHDT, CDR2 FYEKMQ (reference sequence). The CDR3 region is CASRGAGVGPDTQYF. DNA of the CDR3: TGTGCCAGCAGAGGAGCGGGAGTAGGGCCAGATACGCAGTATTTT.

V and J are TRBV18 and TRBJ1-2; no definite D call. Germline CDR1 reads KGHSH; CDR2 reads LQKENI. V was shortened by 3 bases and J by 2 bases, with 10 bases between the two germline ends. This CDR3 spans 14 amino acids. The CDR3 DNA follows: TGTGCCAGCTCACCCTTAACAGAGAACTATGGCTACACCTTC. It specifies CASSPLTENYGYTF.

This clone was detected only a few times. The V gene is TRBV10-1, the J gene TRBJ2-1, with TRBD1 identical over 7 bases. This CDR3 has 18 residues. V dropped 0 bases and J dropped 0; count of bases not matched to a gene: 8. Germline V gives CDR1 WNHNN, CDR2 SYGVQD (reference sequence). CDR3 DNA: TGCGCCAGCAGTGAGTCCCTTGGACAGGAAAGCTCCTACAATGAGCAGTTCTTC. It codes for CASSESLGQESSYNEQFF.

This clone is judged medium-sized. This chain joins TRBV4-2 and TRBJ1-2, with unresolved D. The V gene lost 0 bases and the J gene lost 4 bases, with 3 bases spanning the gap. The CDR3 is made up of 12 amino acids. Germline assignment: CDR1 LGHNA and CDR2 YNFKEQ. The DNA for the CDR3 is TGTGCCAGCAGCCAAGATGCCTATGGCTACACCTTC. Amino acids: CASSQDAYGYTF.

The gene calls are TRBV27 and TRBJ2-3, with D unclear. Germline CDR1 MNHEY, CDR2 SMNVEV (reference sequence). V shed 5 bases and J shed 3 bases, with 12 bases lying between them. This CDR3 contains 14 residues. The CDR3 coding sequence is TGTGCCAGCAGTACCCCCCGACGGACAGATACGCAGTATTTT. It codes for CASSTPRRTDTQYF.

The chain combines TRBV10-2 with TRBJ1-5; D not certain. V lost 6 bases, J lost 4 bases, and 19 bases lay in between. The germline V gene encodes CDR1 WSHSY and CDR2 SAAADI. CDR3 length equals 16 residues. CDR3 nucleotides: TGCGCCAGCAGAGATGCAGACCCTGGAGGGAATCAGCCCCAGCATTTT. This encodes CASRDADPGGNQPQHF.